Presented here are 2 T cell receptor beta chains from one specimen sequenced in a study of blood T cell repertoires in COVID-19. Method: immunoSEQ multiplex PCR; TCRdb's copy keeps in-frame clones and lacks some. Of over 250,000 clones in the sample, about nine tenths were seen once. The sequencing sample was made of peripheral blood. These receptors were taken from a woman aged 25 to 39 with COVID-19, enrolled during active disease.

The V call is TRBV3-1 (or the pseudogene TRBV3-2), the J call TRBJ1-2; D is undetermined. In germline, CDR1 is LGHDT, CDR2 YNNKEL (reference sequence). V lost 0 bases and J lost 4, with 6 bases in between. The CDR3 contains 13 residues. The CDR3 region has the DNA TGTGCCAGCAGCCAAGATCAGTCCTATGGCTACACCTTC. The encoded protein is CASSQDQSYGYTF.

This chain connects TRBV25-1 to TRBJ2-3, with 8 bases identical to TRBD1. Per the germline V gene, CDR1 is MGHDK and CDR2 is SYGVNS. The junction had 5 bases not matched to a gene; V was cut back by 0 bases and J by 3 bases. The CDR3 loop spans 16 amino acids. CDR3 sequence: CASSEYYRQGTDTQYF. The CDR3, as DNA: TGTGCCAGCAGTGAATATTACAGACAGGGGACAGATACGCAGTATTTT.